Following are 5 T cell receptor beta chains from one sample sequenced in a study of T cells expressing NK-cell markers. Each CDR3 protein gets one entry in TCRdb, which reprocessed the 5' RACE reads and gives no DNA. This sample's table has over 350,000 distinct CDR3 sequences. Sequences were obtained from blood T cells: a sorted CD56 or NKG2C T cell subset, CD4+ or CD8+ T cells, or bulk PBMC T cells (not recorded which). These receptors all come from a woman between 50 and 59 years old in good health.

This sequence joins TRBV20-1 and TRBJ2-5; the D gene TCRdb calls, TRBD2, cannot be checked with no DNA. The germline gives CDR1 DFQATT, CDR2 SNEGSKA (reference sequence). This CDR3 is 17 amino acids long. The CDR3 protein is CSARQYTPGPAEETQYF.

The chain uses TRBV29-1 and TRBJ2-1; the TRBD1 assignment by TCRdb is unverifiable without DNA. The germline gives CDR1 SQVTM, CDR2 ANQGSEA. This CDR3 comprises 17 residues. The CDR3 reads CSVEDSGTGKSVNEQFF.

CDR3 region: CASTRGWGTEAFF. The V gene is TRBV6-5, the J gene TRBJ1-1; TCRdb designates TRBD1, a call that cannot be tested without DNA. Germline CDR1 MNHEY, CDR2 SVGAGI. The CDR3 is made up of 13 amino acids.

The chain combines TRBV20-1 with TRBJ1-5; TCRdb calls TRBD1, which cannot be checked without DNA. There are 17 residues in the CDR3. Looked up from germline, CDR1 is DFQATT and CDR2 is SNEGSKA (reference sequence). The CDR3 here is CSAIPTHRQRGNQPQHF.

J is TRBJ2-5 and V is TRBV25-1; lacking DNA, the TRBD1 call made by TCRdb goes unchecked. Germline-derived CDR1 and CDR2 are MGHDK and SYGVNS. The CDR3 has 16 residues. The CDR3 spells CASRTPSGGRRETQYF. Complete variable domain (other parts from reference TRBV25-1 and TRBJ2-5): EADIYQTPRYLVIGTGKKITLECSQTMGHDKMYWYQQDPGMELHLIHYSYGVNSTEKGDLSSESTVSRIRTEHFPLTLESARPSHTSQYLCASRTPSGGRRETQYFGPGTRLLVL.